This passage covers 16 T cell receptor beta chains from one sample sequenced in a study of blood T cell repertoires in COVID-19. The repertoire was sequenced with immunoSEQ multiplex PCR; TCRdb's copy has only in-frame clones and lacks some. Here the sample spans 90,000 to 120,000 clones, less than 90% being singletons. The sequenced material came from peripheral blood. The receptors derive from a human donor in a cohort sampled during active COVID-19.

The J gene is TRBJ2-1, the V gene TRBV9; maybe TRBD2 (7 bases). The CDR3 totals 13 residues. Between the trimmed V and J ends, which lost 5 bases and 7 bases, there was a span of 13 bases. The germline CDR1 and CDR2 sequences are SGDLS and YYNGEE. The CDR3 DNA sequence: TGTGCCAGCAGGCCGGGGGGCGGAAATGAGCAGTTCTTC. Encoded protein: CASRPGGGNEQFF.

This clone was picked up a small number of times. The rearrangement uses TRBV28 and TRBJ1-6; D is possibly TRBD1 (6 bases). There are 15 residues in the CDR3. From germline, CDR1 is MDHEN and CDR2 SYDVKM. Between the trimmed V and J ends, which lost 3 bases and 10 bases, there was a span of 16 bases. CDR3 nucleotide sequence: TGTGCCAGCAGTTTTCTGGCAGGGGTGGGCTCACCCCTCCACTTT. It encodes CASSFLAGVGSPLHF.

This chain uses TRBV5-1 with TRBJ2-3; 13 bases fit TRBD2. V was clipped by 0 bases and J by 3 bases; unmatched bases: 7. Germline values: CDR1 SGHRS, CDR2 YFSETQ. There are 18 residues in the CDR3. The CDR3 loop reads CASSLGGLAGSVTDTQYF. The CDR3 DNA sequence: TGCGCCAGCAGCTTGGGGGGACTAGCGGGGTCGGTTACAGATACGCAGTATTTT.

The V gene is TRBV5-1, the J gene TRBJ2-2; no reliable D call. The CDR3 covers 14 residues. Trimming took off 2 bases at V and 1 base at J, with 6 bases between the two ends. Germline V gives CDR1 SGHRS, CDR2 YFSETQ. The CDR3, as DNA: TGCGCCAGCAGCTTCACTCTGAACACCGGGGAGCTGTTTTTT. Amino acid sequence: CASSFTLNTGELFF.

This rearrangement joins TRBV12-3 or TRBV12-4 to TRBJ1-2; D might be TRBD1 (5 bases). The CDR3 loop spans 12 amino acids. V was trimmed by 3 bases and J by 7 bases, leaving 9 bases between them. This CDR3 is CASSFRAIGYTF. The CDR3 DNA is TGTGCCAGCAGTTTCAGGGCCATTGGCTACACCTTC.

This chain uses TRBV5-8 with TRBJ2-3; no clear D gene. In germline, CDR1 is SGHTS, CDR2 YDEGEE. The CDR3 length is 16 residues. Trimming shortened V by 2 bases and J by 2 bases, and 15 bases separated the two germline ends. The CDR3 spells CASSLAGHQFTDTQYF. The CDR3 nucleotides are TGTGCCAGCAGCTTAGCAGGCCACCAATTCACAGATACGCAGTATTTT.

V usage is TRBV2 and J usage is TRBJ1-6, with a tentative D call TRBD1 (6 bases). The V and J ends lost 1 base and 6 bases respectively, with 10 bases between them. Germline V gene data show CDR1 as SNHLY and CDR2 as FYNNEI. The CDR3 loop spans 15 amino acids. Here the CDR3 DNA reads TGTGCCAGCAGTGAAGGGGGGCTGTTTAATTCACCCCTCCACTTT. It encodes CASSEGGLFNSPLHF. Supplemented by reference TRBV2 and TRBJ1-6, the full variable domain reads EPEVTQTPSHQVTQMGQEVILRCVPISNHLYFYWYRQILGQKVEFLVSFYNNEISEKSEIFDDQFSVERPDGSNFTLKIRSTKLEDSAMYFCASSEGGLFNSPLHFGNGTRLTVT.

A note on this clone: Other nucleotide sequences from this sample produce the same CDR3. The V and J genes are TRBV12-3 or TRBV12-4 and TRBJ2-7; no clear D. The CDR3 sequence is 11 residues long. V gave up 4 bases and J gave up 3 bases, with 4 bases separating them. CDR3 DNA: TGTGCCAGCAGTTCCTTCTACGAGCAGTACTTC. This gives the protein CASSSFYEQYF.

Written as DNA, the CDR3 is TGTGCCAGCAGCTTGGGGGGGGTCCACGAGCAGTACTTC. Amino acids: CASSLGGVHEQYF. The rearrangement joins TRBV5-5 to TRBJ2-7, with D perhaps TRBD2 (6 bases). CDR3 length equals 13 residues. V lost 0 bases to trimming and J lost 5 bases, with 9 bases between them. The V gene's germline CDR1 is SGHKS and CDR2 YYEKEE (reference sequence).

The rearrangement uses TRBV24-1 and TRBJ2-5; 10 positions match TRBD1. The germline gives CDR1 KGHDR, CDR2 SFDVKD. The CDR3 has 14 amino acids. V was clipped by 4 bases and J by 4 bases; unmatched bases: 2. CDR3 loop: CATSDWDRGETQYF. The DNA of the CDR3 is TGTGCCACCAGTGACTGGGACAGGGGAGAGACCCAGTACTTC.

The CDR3 spells CASSYSSGQSYEQYF. CDR3 DNA sequence: TGTGCCAGCAGTTACTCGTCGGGACAGAGCTACGAGCAGTACTTC. The chain uses TRBV6-5 and TRBJ2-7; 7 nucleotides line up with TRBD1. V trimming: 0 bases; J trimming: 3 bases; junction bases outside the gene matches: 5. Germline V gene data show CDR1 as MNHEY and CDR2 as SVGAGI. CDR3 length equals 15 residues.

This clone was recorded once. V and J are TRBV11-2 and TRBJ2-1, with 10 bases that match TRBD2. After removal of 5 bases from V and 4 bases from J, the junction contained 5 bases not matched to a gene. The CDR3 has 15 amino acids. Germline CDR1 is SGHAT and CDR2 is FQNNGV. For the CDR3, the DNA is TGTGCCAGCAGCCAGGGACTAGCGCCTTACAATGAGCAGTTCTTC. It translates to CASSQGLAPYNEQFF.

The chain uses TRBV27 and TRBJ1-2; the D is unclear. Trimming removed 5 bases at V and 4 bases at J, with 14 bases between. CDR3 size: 14 residues. Germline CDR1 reads MNHEY; CDR2 reads SMNVEV (reference sequence). The CDR3 sequence: CASSPSGLSYGYTF. CDR3 nucleotides: TGTGCCAGCAGTCCGTCGGGTTTGAGCTATGGCTACACCTTC.

The V and J genes are TRBV7-8 and TRBJ2-7; TRBD2 is a possible D gene (6 bases). V was shortened by 5 bases and J by 3 bases, with 17 bases between the two germline ends. The V gene's germline CDR1 is SGHVS and CDR2 FQNEAQ. The CDR3 covers 15 residues. CDR3: CASSPVGGVIYEQYF. CDR3 coding DNA: TGTGCCAGCAGCCCGGTGGGGGGTGTAATCTACGAGCAGTACTTC.

The CDR3 sequence: CASSQLRERGREQYF. Written as DNA, the CDR3 is TGTGCCAGCAGTCAACTCCGGGAGAGGGGGCGCGAGCAGTACTTC. V and J are TRBV28 and TRBJ2-7, with a tentative D call TRBD1 (7 bases). CDR3 length: 15 amino acids. The germline CDR1 and CDR2 sequences are MDHEN and SYDVKM. Trimming stripped 5 bases from V and 6 bases from J, with 20 bases between.

A single count supports this clone. V usage is TRBV6-2 or TRBV6-3 and J usage is TRBJ2-1; TRBD2 agrees at 12 bases. J lost 6 bases, V lost 5 bases, and 11 bases had no gene match. The CDR3 is 17 amino acids. From germline, CDR1 is MNHEY and CDR2 SVGEGT. CDR3 DNA sequence: TGTGCCAGCAGTACCTGGACTAGCGGGATTGAGGGCAATGAGCAGTTCTTC. It specifies CASSTWTSGIEGNEQFF.